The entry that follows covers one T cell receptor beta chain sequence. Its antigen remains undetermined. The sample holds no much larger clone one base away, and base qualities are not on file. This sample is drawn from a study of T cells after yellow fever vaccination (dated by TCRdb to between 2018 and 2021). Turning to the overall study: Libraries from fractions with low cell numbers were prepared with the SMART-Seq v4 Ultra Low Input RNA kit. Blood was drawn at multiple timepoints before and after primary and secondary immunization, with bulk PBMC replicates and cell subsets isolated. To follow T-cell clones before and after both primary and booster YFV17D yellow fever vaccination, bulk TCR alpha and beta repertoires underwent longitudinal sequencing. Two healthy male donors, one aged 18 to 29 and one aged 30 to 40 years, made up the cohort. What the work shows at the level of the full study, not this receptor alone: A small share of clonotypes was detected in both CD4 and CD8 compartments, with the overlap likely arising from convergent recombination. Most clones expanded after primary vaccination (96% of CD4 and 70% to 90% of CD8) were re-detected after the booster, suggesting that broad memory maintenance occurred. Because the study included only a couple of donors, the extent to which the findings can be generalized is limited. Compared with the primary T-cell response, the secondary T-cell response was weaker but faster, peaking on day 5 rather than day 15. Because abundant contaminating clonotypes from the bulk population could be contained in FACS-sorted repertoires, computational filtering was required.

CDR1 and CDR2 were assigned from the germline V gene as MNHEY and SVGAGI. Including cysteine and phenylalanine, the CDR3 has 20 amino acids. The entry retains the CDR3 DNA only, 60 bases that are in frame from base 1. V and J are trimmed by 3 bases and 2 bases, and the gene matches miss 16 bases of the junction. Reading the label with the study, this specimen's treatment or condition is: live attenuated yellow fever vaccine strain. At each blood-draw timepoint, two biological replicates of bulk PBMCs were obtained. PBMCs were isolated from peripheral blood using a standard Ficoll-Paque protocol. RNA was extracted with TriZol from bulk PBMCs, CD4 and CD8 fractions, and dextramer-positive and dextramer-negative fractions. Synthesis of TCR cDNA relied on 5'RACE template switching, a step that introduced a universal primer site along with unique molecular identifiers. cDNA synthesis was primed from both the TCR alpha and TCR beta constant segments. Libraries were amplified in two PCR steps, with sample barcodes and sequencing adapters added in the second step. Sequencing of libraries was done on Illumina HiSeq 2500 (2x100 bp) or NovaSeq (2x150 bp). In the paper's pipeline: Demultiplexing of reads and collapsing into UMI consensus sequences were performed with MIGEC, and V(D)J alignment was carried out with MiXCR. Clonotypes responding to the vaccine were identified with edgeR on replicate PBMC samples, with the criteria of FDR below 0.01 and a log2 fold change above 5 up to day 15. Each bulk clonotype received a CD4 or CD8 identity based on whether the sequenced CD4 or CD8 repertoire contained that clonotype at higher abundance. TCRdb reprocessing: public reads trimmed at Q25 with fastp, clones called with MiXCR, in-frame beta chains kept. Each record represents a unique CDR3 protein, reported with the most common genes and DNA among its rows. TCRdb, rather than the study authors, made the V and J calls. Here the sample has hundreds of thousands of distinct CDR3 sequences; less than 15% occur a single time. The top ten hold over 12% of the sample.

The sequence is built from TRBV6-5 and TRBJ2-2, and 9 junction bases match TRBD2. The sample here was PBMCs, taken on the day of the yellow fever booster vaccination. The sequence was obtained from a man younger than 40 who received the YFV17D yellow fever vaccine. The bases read TGTGCCAGCAGTTATCCCCTCCAGTTTAGCGGGAGTATCAACACCGGGGAGCTGTTTTTT. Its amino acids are CASSYPLQFSGSINTGELFF.